A single T cell receptor beta chain is shown here with its context. Its antigen is not identified. The sample is drawn from a study of CXCR3-negative and CXCR3-positive naive CD8 T cells. In germline, CDR1 is SGDLS, CDR2 YYNGEE. This CDR3 comprises 14 residues. The libraries of TRB cDNA were prepared using 5' RACE with UMI labels. TCRdb reanalyzed the 5' RACE reads, giving one entry per CDR3 protein sequence and no DNA. Found here are about 60,000 distinct CDR3 sequences; the top ten clones hold approximately 0.74%. The study, taken as a whole, reports: Naive cells used TRBV-TRBJ genes in much the same way whether CXCR3-negative or CXCR3-positive; memory cells did not. The TRB CDR3s that CXCR3-positive naive cells carried were more hydrophobic than those of CXCR3-negative naive cells. Similar levels of surface CD5 were seen between naive subsets; TCR strength was inferred from TRB CDR3 properties.

Sequencing was done on a sample of naive CXCR3+ CD8+ T cells from blood. The subset was: CD45RO-CCR7+CD27+CD95- naive CD8+ T cells expressing CXCR3 (TNR3+). The sequence was collected from a human donor in good health. Some clones in this sample may be carry-over from other donors' samples. The chain recombines TRBV9 with TRBJ1-6; TCRdb's D call of TRBD1 is untestable without DNA. The CDR3 loop reads CASSVETANSPLHF.